Following are 20 T cell receptor beta chains from one sample sequenced in a study of Graves' ophthalmopathy and Graves' hyperthyroidism. The authors amplified TCR beta CDR3 regions from RNA transcripts. An opening RT-PCR round employed HTBI primers and preceded a second-round multiplex PCR. One entry per CDR3 protein, called by TCRdb with MiXCR from the multiplex PCR reads. The repertoire has nearly 400,000 distinct CDR3 sequences, about a sixth of them found once; the top ten carry roughly 1.4%. The sample taken for sequencing was peripheral blood. The origin of the receptors is a woman aged 18-29 years with Graves' ophthalmopathy.

In this sample, this clonotype turned up many times. The rearrangement links TRBV27 to TRBJ1-6; D ambiguous. The CDR3 spans 14 residues. V gave up 5 bases and J gave up 5 bases, with 10 bases separating them. CDR1 is MNHEY, CDR2 SMNVEV, per germline (reference sequence). The chain's CDR3 is CASSGILHNSPLHF. CDR3 nucleotide sequence: TGTGCCAGCAGTGGCATCTTACATAATTCACCCCTCCACTTT.

Only a few counts were recorded for this clonotype. The rearrangement uses TRBV11-2 and TRBJ1-3; no clear D gene. The CDR3 is 14 residues long. V was pared by 3 bases and J by 2 bases, with 8 bases between. Germline CDR1 is SGHAT and CDR2 is FQNNGV. CDR3 bases: TGTGCCAGCAGCTTTGACGGGCCTGGAAACACCATATATTTT. As protein: CASSFDGPGNTIYF.

The table lists this clonotype with many counts. This rearrangement joins TRBV7-3 to TRBJ2-7; 11 positions match TRBD2. The CDR3 contains 15 residues. From germline, CDR1 is SGHTA and CDR2 FQGTGA. Losses at the gene ends were 2 bases for V and 5 bases for J; bases not matched to a gene: 5. The CDR3 coding sequence is TGTGCCAGCAGCTTATCGACTAGCGGGACAAACGAGCAGTACTTC. Protein product: CASSLSTSGTNEQYF.

The sample holds many counts of this clonotype. The CDR3 protein is CASSSPRGQGTGGELFF. The CDR3, as DNA: TGTGCCAGCAGTTCCCCAAGGGGACAGGGGACAGGCGGGGAGCTGTTTTTT. The gene calls are TRBV11-2 and TRBJ2-2, with 10 nucleotides matching TRBD1. Trimming removed 6 bases from V and 7 bases from J; junction bases left unmatched: 14. This CDR3 comprises 17 residues. Germline assignment: CDR1 SGHAT and CDR2 FQNNGV.

This clonotype was counted many times. This rearrangement joins TRBV5-4 to TRBJ2-7; D ambiguous. Deletions cut 0 bases from V and 9 bases from J, with 19 bases between. CDR3 length: 15 amino acids. From germline, CDR1 is SGHNT and CDR2 YYREEE (reference sequence). CDR3 protein: CASSLVLDTENRQYF. The CDR3 DNA is TGTGCCAGCAGCTTGGTGTTGGATACCGAGAACAGGCAGTACTTC.

This clonotype has just one count. This chain uses TRBV11-3 with TRBJ2-7; TRBD1 matches 10 bases. Germline trimming cut 4 bases from V and 4 bases from J; bases unmatched to any gene: 7. Germline loops: CDR1 SGHNT, CDR2 YENEEA. The CDR3 spans 15 residues. CDR3 DNA: TGTGCCAGCAGCTCCGGGACAGGGGTACAGTACGAGCAGTACTTC. Translation gives CASSSGTGVQYEQYF. The full variable domain, rest sourced from reference TRBV11-3 and TRBJ2-7, is EAGVVQSPRYKIIEKKQPVAFWCNPISGHNTLYWYLQNLGQGPELLIRYENEEAVDDSQLPKDRFSAERLKGVDSTLKIQPAELGDSAVYLCASSSGTGVQYEQYFGPGTRLTVT.

The J gene is TRBJ1-1, the V gene TRBV5-1, with 9 bases lining up with TRBD1. CDR1 is SGHRS, CDR2 YFSETQ, per germline. The CDR3 length is 12 residues. V lost 4 bases to trimming and J lost 12 bases; unmatched junction nucleotides: 7. CDR3 sequence reads: CASSRTGVITFF. The CDR3 DNA reads TGCGCCAGCAGCCGGACAGGGGTTATAACTTTCTTT.

This chain joins TRBV20-1 and TRBJ1-5; the match to TRBD1 covers 8 bases. This CDR3 comprises 14 residues. V lost 6 bases to trimming and J lost 5 bases; unmatched junction nucleotides: 9. CDR1 DFQATT and CDR2 SNEGSKA come from the germline V gene (reference sequence). The CDR3 is CSASSGTGYQPQHF. CDR3 nucleotide sequence: TGCAGTGCGTCATCCGGGACAGGTTATCAGCCCCAGCATTTT.

This clonotype was seen only once. This chain connects TRBV6-1 to TRBJ2-5; D gene uncertain. V was clipped by 5 bases and J by 5 bases, with 12 bases between them. CDR3 length: 13 amino acids. Germline loops: CDR1 MNHNS, CDR2 SASEGT. The DNA of the CDR3 is TGTGCCAGCAGTCGGGCGGCCCGGGAGACCCAGTACTTC. Translated: CASSRAARETQYF.

This clonotype was seen many times. The gene calls are TRBV6-5 and TRBJ1-6; no clear D gene. Germline values: CDR1 MNHEY, CDR2 SVGAGI. This CDR3 region has 17 residues. The ends were cut back, 10 bases at V and 14 bases at J, with 33 bases in the middle. Written as DNA, the CDR3 is TGTGCCACCATAAAAGACATAGTCGCTGGAGCCATTGGGACCCTCCACTTT. Translating it yields CATIKDIVAGAIGTLHF.

This clonotype has a count of ten or more. The chain is built from TRBV6-2 or TRBV6-3 and TRBJ1-1; weak D call: TRBD1 (6 bases). From germline, CDR1 is MNHEY and CDR2 SVGEGT. This CDR3 has 15 residues. Trimming cost V 6 bases and J 6 bases, with 20 bases left between them. For the CDR3, the DNA is TGTGCCAGCAGCACCTTCGGGGGGGCGCGATCTGAAGCTTTCTTT. Its protein is CASSTFGGARSEAFF.

At least ten counts were recorded for this clonotype. This rearrangement joins TRBV7-2 to TRBJ2-2, with D possibly matching TRBD1 (6 bases). V lost 7 bases, J lost 7 bases, and 13 bases lay in between. Germline V gene data show CDR1 as SGHTA and CDR2 as FQGNSA. CDR3 size: 13 residues. This CDR3 reads CASKRRGYGELFF. The CDR3 coding sequence is TGTGCCAGCAAACGCAGGGGCTACGGGGAGCTGTTTTTT.

The table lists this clonotype with many counts. This chain joins TRBV7-3 and TRBJ2-7; D may be TRBD1 (6 bases). V was trimmed by 4 bases and J by 7 bases, leaving 14 bases between them. The germline gives CDR1 SGHTA, CDR2 FQGTGA. The CDR3 length is 13 residues. The CDR3 DNA reads TGTGCCAGCAGCTGGACAGCTCAAGGAGAGCAGTACTTC. Residues: CASSWTAQGEQYF.

This chain connects TRBV6-1 to TRBJ1-1; TRBD1 aligns across 8 bases. Germline CDR1 and CDR2: MNHNS and SASEGT. With V trimmed by 8 bases and J by 0 bases, 5 bases remained unmatched. The CDR3 extends over 14 amino acids. The DNA of the CDR3 is TGTGCCAGCCTGAGACAGGGGTTGAACACTGAAGCTTTCTTT. It specifies CASLRQGLNTEAFF.

This clonotype appeared many times. The chain couples TRBV20-1 to TRBJ1-3; D is uncertain. The CDR3 length is 18 residues. Trimming pared 0 bases from V and 2 bases from J, leaving 20 bases between. Germline loops: CDR1 DFQATT, CDR2 SNEGSKA (reference sequence). CDR3 DNA sequence: TGCAGTGCTAGAGATCCATGGCAGGAAACTAAAGCTGGAAACACCATATATTTT. This codes for CSARDPWQETKAGNTIYF.

This clonotype was counted many times. The rearrangement uses TRBV20-1 and TRBJ2-5; a possible D gene is TRBD2 (7 bases). Germline CDR1 and CDR2: DFQATT and SNEGSKA (reference sequence). CDR3 length: 17 amino acids. V lost 5 bases and J lost 1, with 23 bases in between. CDR3 region: CSAQRGLGGGRQETQYF. CDR3 DNA: TGCAGTGCTCAACGAGGGTTAGGGGGGGGGCGCCAAGAGACCCAGTACTTC.

This clonotype has ten or more counts. V is TRBV7-9 and J is TRBJ2-2, with D possibly matching TRBD2 (6 bases). V lost 5 bases, J lost 3 bases, and 10 bases lay in between. The CDR3 spans 14 residues. Germline CDR1 and CDR2: SEHNR and FQNEAQ (reference sequence). CDR3 sequence (DNA): TGTGCCAGCAGCCCGGGACTCCACACCGGGGAGCTGTTTTTT. Encoded protein: CASSPGLHTGELFF.

This clonotype was seen many times. The chain joins TRBV19 to TRBJ2-2, with a weak D call TRBD1 (6 bases). Trimming took off 4 bases at V and 6 bases at J, with 12 bases between the two ends. This CDR3 is 14 amino acids long. From germline, CDR1 is LNHDA and CDR2 SQIVND (reference sequence). DNA of the CDR3: TGTGCCAGTAGTACGGAAACAGGGCCCGGGGAGCTGTTTTTT. Translation: CASSTETGPGELFF.

This clonotype was observed at least ten times. The chain uses TRBV7-9 and TRBJ2-5, with D uncertain. Germline V CDR1 and CDR2: SEHNR, FQNEAQ (reference sequence). Trimming pared 3 bases from V and 10 bases from J, leaving 12 bases between. This CDR3 spans 12 amino acids. CDR3 in amino acids: CASSFPYGDQYF. The DNA of the CDR3 is TGTGCCAGCAGCTTCCCGTATGGGGACCAGTACTTC.

There are many counts of this clonotype. The V and J genes are TRBV12-3 or TRBV12-4 and TRBJ1-1; 9 bases are a match to TRBD1. With 6 bases clipped from V and 8 bases from J, the junction kept 7 bases outside the gene matches. The CDR3 spans 13 residues. The CDR3 sequence is CASRMTGGTEAFF. As DNA, the CDR3 is TGTGCCAGCAGGATGACAGGGGGAACCGAAGCTTTCTTT.